The table lists the clone carrying this T cell receptor beta chain with a count of one. Its antigen is unidentified. This entry is derived from a study of cytomegalovirus exposure and HLA in healthy donors. General study points: The majority of TCR sequences were rare, yet some public TCRs appeared in many donors. The CMV antigen specificity of a few CMV-associated chains was confirmed through in vitro analysis. First-cohort TCR clusters tended to co-occur in the 95 to 150 validation repertoires, a later analysis found.

The donors were members of the validation cohort, which comprised about 120 subjects and was separate from the first cohort of 670 or so subjects. Clones were read by immunoSEQ multiplex PCR, and TCRdb kept only the in-frame ones, dropping some. The sample lists under 300,000 clones, 70% to 90% seen once, with roughly 1% in the top ten. The CDR3 runs to 14 residues. Per germline, CDR1 MNHEY and CDR2 SMNVEV (reference sequence). Trimming removed 6 bases at V and 7 bases at J, with 16 bases between. The rearrangement joins TRBV27 to TRBJ1-5; D gene uncertain. The source is a woman under 30 in good health and CMV-seronegative. The sample taken for sequencing was PBMCs. As DNA, the CDR3 is TGTGCCAGCAGAAAGGTGGGCTTGGTGCAGCCCCAGCATTTT. This sequence encodes CASRKVGLVQPQHF.